These 28 T cell receptor beta chains came from one sample sequenced in a study of cytomegalovirus exposure and HLA in healthy donors. PCR involved 60 Vbeta and 13 Jbeta primers. Repertoires were generated with immunoSEQ multiplex PCR, while TCRdb's copy carries only in-frame clones and drops some. The table lists roughly 220,000 clones, approximately 70% of them singletons, with approximately 2.5% in the top ten. Sequences were obtained from PBMCs. The origin of the receptors is a man aged 35-49 years in good health and CMV-seropositive.

The chain carries TRBV28 and TRBJ1-5; perhaps TRBD1 as D (6 bases). Germline V gives CDR1 MDHEN, CDR2 SYDVKM. Trimming took off 5 bases at V and 4 bases at J, with 18 bases between the two ends. The CDR3 has 16 residues. The CDR3: CASSPQSWGLNQPQHF. The CDR3 nucleotides read TGTGCCAGCAGTCCCCAAAGCTGGGGGCTGAATCAGCCCCAGCATTTT.

This chain uses TRBV6-1 with TRBJ2-5; 9 nucleotides line up with TRBD1. This CDR3 contains 15 residues. In germline, CDR1 is MNHNS, CDR2 SASEGT. Losses at the gene ends were 5 bases for V and 3 bases for J; bases not matched to a gene: 7. The CDR3 DNA sequence: TGTGCCAGCAGTCGAATGGGGACAGGGAAAGAGACCCAGTACTTC. Protein sequence: CASSRMGTGKETQYF.

This rearrangement joins TRBV19 to TRBJ1-1; 8 nucleotides match TRBD1. The length of the CDR3 is 15 residues. CDR1 is LNHDA, CDR2 SQIVND, per germline (reference sequence). V dropped 9 bases and J dropped 2; count of bases not matched to a gene: 11. CDR3 nucleotides: TGTGCCAGCCATAGTTCGGGGACAGGCAACACTGAAGCTTTCTTT. Amino acid sequence: CASHSSGTGNTEAFF.

This rearrangement joins TRBV6-1 to TRBJ1-1; possible D gene TRBD1, 5 bases. V was trimmed by 7 bases and J by 5 bases, leaving 11 bases between them. The CDR3 is 12 residues long. Germline V lookup: CDR1 MNHNS, CDR2 SASEGT. CDR3 in amino acids: CASTQGWTEAFF. DNA for the CDR3: TGTGCCAGCACCCAGGGTTGGACTGAAGCTTTCTTT.

The J gene is TRBJ2-3, the V gene TRBV4-2; 13 bases are a match to TRBD2. This CDR3 has 18 amino acids. Germline V gene lookup returns CDR1 LGHNA and CDR2 YNFKEQ. The V segment lost 0 bases and the J segment 4 bases; nucleotides outside the gene matches: 7. CDR3 in DNA: TGTGCCAGCAGCCAAGAACTAGCGGGGGGGGCCTCCCCAGATACGCAGTATTTT. The encoded protein is CASSQELAGGASPDTQYF.

The chain couples TRBV29-1 to TRBJ1-5, with D possibly matching TRBD1 (6 bases). CDR1 SQVTM and CDR2 ANQGSEA come from the germline V gene. Between the trimmed V and J ends, which lost 7 bases and 0 bases, there was a span of 16 bases. The CDR3 extends over 15 amino acids. The CDR3 DNA sequence: TGCAGCGCGATTACCGACAGGAGTAGCAATCAGCCCCAGCATTTT. It encodes CSAITDRSSNQPQHF.

The chain links TRBV5-1 to TRBJ2-5, with TRBD2 as a possible D gene (5 bases). Trimming shortened V by 3 bases and J by 2 bases, and 11 bases separated the two germline ends. The CDR3 is made up of 14 amino acids. Germline values: CDR1 SGHRS, CDR2 YFSETQ. The CDR3 DNA follows: TGCGCCAGCAGCTCGGGAAGAGGGCAAGAGACCCAGTACTTC. It yields the protein CASSSGRGQETQYF.

CDR3 sequence reads: CASSFGLERETQYF. The CDR3 nucleotides read TGCGCCAGCAGCTTTGGACTAGAGCGAGAGACCCAGTACTTC. The chain uses TRBV5-1 and TRBJ2-5; 7 bases agree with TRBD2. CDR3 length equals 14 residues. The V and J ends lost 2 bases and 4 bases, in that order; junction bases with no gene match: 5. Germline-derived CDR1 and CDR2 are SGHRS and YFSETQ. Full variable domain (missing parts from reference TRBV5-1 and TRBJ2-5): KAGVTQTPRYLIKTRGQQVTLSCSPISGHRSVSWYQQTPGQGLQFLFEYFSETQRNKGNFPGRFSGRQFSNSRSEMNVSTLELGDSALYLCASSFGLERETQYFGPGTRLLVL.

Here the CDR3 reads CASSLQGLNTEAFF. DNA of the CDR3: TGCGCCAGCAGCTTACAGGGCCTGAACACTGAAGCTTTCTTT. The chain joins TRBV10-1 to TRBJ1-1; perhaps TRBD1 as D (6 bases). The germline V gene has CDR1 WNHNN and CDR2 SYGVQD (reference sequence). V was cut by 6 bases and J by 0 bases, with 11 bases left in between. The CDR3 has 14 residues.

This clone was counted between two and nine times. The chain links TRBV5-1 to TRBJ2-1; TRBD2 might be the D (5 bases). Germline lookup yields CDR1 SGHRS and CDR2 YFSETQ. The CDR3 length is 13 residues. V lost 0 bases to trimming and J lost 10 bases, with 11 bases between them. CDR3 DNA: TGCGCCAGCAGCTTGGTTGAAGGCGGGGAGCAGTTCTTC. Protein sequence: CASSLVEGGEQFF.

The J gene is TRBJ2-7, the V gene TRBV28, with 9 bases lining up with TRBD1. Germline V CDR1 and CDR2: MDHEN, SYDVKM. The CDR3 is made up of 16 amino acids. Germline trimming cut 5 bases from V and 2 bases from J; bases unmatched to any gene: 10. This CDR3 reads CASSTTGTGPTYEQYF. The CDR3 bases are TGTGCCAGCAGTACTACCGGGACAGGGCCCACCTACGAGCAGTACTTC.

The rearrangement links TRBV29-1 to TRBJ2-5; TRBD1 might be the D (5 bases). The CDR3 covers 13 residues. Between the trimmed V and J ends, which lost 0 bases and 5 bases, there was a span of 10 bases. Germline-derived CDR1 and CDR2 are SQVTM and ANQGSEA. CDR3 sequence: CSVEDLPGETQYF. As DNA, the CDR3 is TGCAGCGTTGAAGACCTCCCAGGGGAGACCCAGTACTTC. The whole variable domain, filled in from reference TRBV29-1 and TRBJ2-5, reads SAVISQKPSRDICQRGTSLTIQCQVDSQVTMMFWYRQQPGQSLTLIATANQGSEATYESGFVIDKFPISRPNLTFSTLTVSNMSPEDSSIYLCSVEDLPGETQYFGPGTRLLVL.

This sequence joins TRBV28 and TRBJ1-5; D call uncertain. The CDR3 length is 12 residues. The germline gives CDR1 MDHEN, CDR2 SYDVKM. V was shortened by 5 bases and J by 7 bases, with 9 bases between the two germline ends. The CDR3 spells CASSPGEQPQHF. CDR3 sequence (DNA): TGTGCCAGCAGTCCCGGGGAGCAGCCCCAGCATTTT.

This chain uses TRBV5-3 with TRBJ1-5; TRBD1 aligns across 7 bases. TRBV5-3 is classed as an ORF, of uncertain function. This CDR3 contains 15 residues. Unmatched junction bases numbered 7, after V lost 4 bases and J lost 3 bases. This chain's CDR3 is CARSPRRGPNQPQHF. The CDR3 DNA sequence: TGTGCCAGAAGCCCTAGAAGGGGGCCCAATCAGCCCCAGCATTTT.

The rearrangement links TRBV19 to TRBJ1-4; D perhaps matches TRBD1 (5 bases). The V and J ends lost 8 bases and 4 bases respectively, with 14 bases between them. The CDR3 runs 14 residues. The germline CDR1 and CDR2 sequences are LNHDA and SQIVND (reference sequence). The CDR3 sequence: CASAQGNSNEKLFF. As DNA, the CDR3 is TGTGCCAGTGCCCAGGGTAATAGTAATGAAAAACTGTTTTTT.

CDR3: CASSQAEGGETQYF. The DNA of the CDR3 is TGTGCCAGCAGCCAAGCAGAGGGGGGGGAGACCCAGTACTTC. The chain is built from TRBV7-6 and TRBJ2-5; a possible D gene is TRBD2 (7 bases). V lost 5 bases to trimming and J lost 5 bases, with 15 bases between them. CDR3 size: 14 residues. The germline gives CDR1 SGHVS, CDR2 FNYEAQ. The whole variable domain, remainder taken from reference TRBV7-6 and TRBJ2-5, is GAGVSQSPRYKVTKRGQDVALRCDPISGHVSLYWYRQALGQGPEFLTYFNYEAQQDKSGLPNDRFSAERPEGSISTLTIQRTEQRDSAMYRCASSQAEGGETQYFGPGTRLLVL.

This clone was detected a few times. The chain recombines TRBV2 with TRBJ2-5; weak D call: TRBD2 (6 bases). The DNA end is a closer match to TRBJ2-7, so the J assignment may be wrong. CDR1 SNHLY and CDR2 FYNNEI come from the germline V gene. The CDR3 is made up of 14 amino acids. The CDR3 bases are TGTGCCAGCAGCTGGGGACTCAACTCCTACGAGCAGTACTTC. Encoded protein: CASSWGLNSYEQYF.

On this clone itself: The same CDR3 arises from other DNA sequences in this sample as well. The chain has TRBV4-1 and TRBJ1-2, with 7 positions matching TRBD1. Germline V gives CDR1 MGHRA, CDR2 YSYEKL. The length of the CDR3 is 15 residues. Trimming cost V 1 base and J 0 bases; bases outside gene matches: 2. CDR3: CASSQGQGANYGYTF. CDR3 DNA sequence: TGCGCCAGCAGCCAAGGACAGGGAGCTAACTATGGCTACACCTTC.

The rearrangement joins TRBV10-3 to TRBJ1-1, with D hard to call. The V end was cut by 5 bases, the J end by 3 bases, with 10 bases between. The germline gives CDR1 ENHRY, CDR2 SYGVKD. The CDR3 extends over 13 amino acids. Here the CDR3 reads CAISQEEYTEAFF. The CDR3 region has the DNA TGTGCCATCAGTCAAGAGGAGTACACTGAAGCTTTCTTT.

The chain recombines TRBV18 with TRBJ2-2; TRBD1 aligns across 7 bases. The germline CDR1 and CDR2 sequences are KGHSH and LQKENI. With V trimmed by 3 bases and J by 0 bases, 1 base remained unmatched. The CDR3 is 15 amino acids. The CDR3 here is CASSPTGPNTGELFF. The CDR3 DNA sequence: TGTGCCAGCTCACCGACAGGGCCGAACACCGGGGAGCTGTTTTTT.

V usage is TRBV18 and J usage is TRBJ1-6; 9 positions agree with TRBD1. The V gene end was trimmed by 3 bases and the J gene end by 7 bases; junction bases not matched to a gene: 4. The germline V gene encodes CDR1 KGHSH and CDR2 LQKENI. The CDR3 extends over 15 amino acids. The chain's CDR3 is CASSPGQGMNSPLHF. In DNA, the CDR3 is TGTGCCAGCTCACCCGGACAGGGGATGAATTCACCCCTCCACTTT. The full variable domain, with the rest looked up from reference TRBV18 and TRBJ1-6, is NAGVMQNPRHLVRRRGQEARLRCSPMKGHSHVYWYRQLPEEGLKFMVYLQKENIIDESGMPKERFSAEFPKEGPSILRIQQVVRGDSAAYFCASSPGQGMNSPLHFGNGTRLTVT.

This chain joins TRBV19 and TRBJ1-5; D is unresolved. V lost 5 bases and J lost 5, with 10 bases in between. The CDR3 contains 13 residues. In germline, CDR1 is LNHDA, CDR2 SQIVND (reference sequence). The CDR3 is CASSDRGYQPQHF. The CDR3 bases are TGTGCCAGTAGTGATCGGGGATATCAGCCCCAGCATTTT. The full variable domain, rest sourced from reference TRBV19 and TRBJ1-5, is DGGITQSPKYLFRKEGQNVTLSCEQNLNHDAMYWYRQDPGQGLRLIYYSQIVNDFQKGDIAEGYSVSREKKESFPLTVTSAQKNPTAFYLCASSDRGYQPQHFGDGTRLSIL.

This clone was seen more than once but under ten times. V is TRBV5-1 and J is TRBJ1-1; possible D gene TRBD1, 6 bases. Germline loops: CDR1 SGHRS, CDR2 YFSETQ. This CDR3 is built from 14 residues. V lost 1 base to trimming and J lost 4 bases, with 11 bases between them. CDR3 sequence reads: CASSLTGRGTEAFF. DNA for the CDR3: TGCGCCAGCAGCTTGACAGGGAGGGGCACTGAAGCTTTCTTT.

V is TRBV5-1 and J is TRBJ1-3; 7 bases map to TRBD1. The J segment lost 4 bases and the V segment lost 4 bases, leaving 5 bases of the junction unmatched. This CDR3 is 14 amino acids long. CDR1 is SGHRS, CDR2 YFSETQ, per germline. In nucleotides, the CDR3 is TGCGCCAGCAGCCAGACAGGGTCAGGAAACACCATATATTTT. Protein sequence: CASSQTGSGNTIYF.

The chain recombines TRBV5-1 with TRBJ2-2; D ambiguous. V was shortened by 4 bases and J by 1 base, with 8 bases between the two germline ends. The germline V gene has CDR1 SGHRS and CDR2 YFSETQ. CDR3 length: 14 residues. CDR3 residues: CASSATENTGELFF. Written as DNA, the CDR3 is TGCGCCAGCAGCGCCACAGAGAACACCGGGGAGCTGTTTTTT.

The chain is built from TRBV29-1 and TRBJ2-5; no firm D call. Germline-derived CDR1 and CDR2 are SQVTM and ANQGSEA. The CDR3 runs 13 residues. V was shortened by 4 bases and J by 2 bases, with 11 bases between the two germline ends. For the CDR3, the DNA is TGCAGCGTTGGTGTCTCGGTTCAAGAGACCCAGTACTTC. It encodes CSVGVSVQETQYF.

This clone was seen a single time. J is TRBJ1-2 and V is TRBV7-2; D is unclear. The CDR3 extends over 12 amino acids. Germline V gene sequence: CDR1 SGHTA, CDR2 FQGNSA. V gave up 4 bases and J gave up 5 bases, with 8 bases separating them. CDR3 sequence reads: CASSSSVYGYTF. The CDR3 nucleotides read TGTGCCAGCAGCTCTAGCGTTTATGGCTACACCTTC.

The V gene is TRBV5-1, the J gene TRBJ1-5; unclear D gene. Germline CDR1 reads SGHRS; CDR2 reads YFSETQ. The V end was cut by 4 bases, the J end by 0 bases, with 11 bases between. There are 15 residues in the CDR3. CDR3 in DNA: TGCGCCAGCAGCCTGGACGGTAATAGCAATCAGCCCCAGCATTTT. Translated: CASSLDGNSNQPQHF.